The rows below give T cell receptor beta chains drawn from one sample of a study of blood T cell repertoires in COVID-19. Profiled with immunoSEQ multiplex PCR; TCRdb holds only in-frame clones, not every one. The table shows 250,000 to 350,000 clones, with around 90% occurring only once. The source material was PBMCs or T cells enriched from blood (not recorded which). These receptors came from a woman aged 55-70 years in a cohort exposed to, infected with or recovered from COVID-19 (not recorded which). CDR3s include the opening cysteine and the closing phenylalanine or tryptophan. D genes are given only for firm matches. The listing skips clone size in some rows; elsewhere it reads once, few, many or a size class.

clone size: -; V gene: TRBV2; D gene: -; J gene: TRBJ2-3; CDR3 protein: CASRLLTDTQYF; CDR3 DNA: TGTGCCAGCAGACTGCTCACAGATACGCAGTATTTT
clone size: -; V gene: TRBV7-2; D gene: TRBD1; J gene: TRBJ2-5; CDR3 protein: CASSSQGAAETQYF; CDR3 DNA: TGTGCCAGCAGCTCCCAGGGGGCTGCAGAGACCCAGTACTTC
clone size: -; V gene: TRBV24-1; D gene: -; J gene: TRBJ2-1; CDR3 protein: CATSDFAGASYNEQFF; CDR3 DNA: TGTGCCACCAGTGATTTCGCGGGGGCCTCCTACAATGAGCAGTTCTTC
clone size: -; V gene: TRBV27; D gene: -; J gene: TRBJ2-5; CDR3 protein: CASSSPLKQGMYF; CDR3 DNA: TGTGCCAGCAGTTCGCCCCTGAAACAGGGCATGTACTTC
clone size: -; V gene: TRBV5-8; D gene: -; J gene: TRBJ2-1; CDR3 protein: CASSVGVSYNEQFF; CDR3 DNA: TGTGCCAGCAGCGTAGGGGTGTCCTACAATGAGCAGTTCTTC
clone size: -; V gene: TRBV30; D gene: TRBD2; J gene: TRBJ2-3; CDR3 protein: CASGAGPTDTQYF; CDR3 DNA: TGTGCCTCCGGAGCGGGACCCACAGATACGCAGTATTTT
clone size: -; V gene: TRBV28; D gene: TRBD1; J gene: TRBJ1-2; CDR3 protein: CASSTYRGPMNYGYTF; CDR3 DNA: TGTGCCAGCAGCACCTACAGGGGACCTATGAACTATGGCTACACCTTC
clone size: once; V gene: TRBV5-1; D gene: TRBD1; J gene: TRBJ1-5; CDR3 protein: CASSAGTGDQPQHF; CDR3 DNA: TGCGCCAGCAGCGCCGGGACAGGGGATCAGCCCCAGCATTTT
clone size: -; V gene: TRBV9; D gene: TRBD2; J gene: TRBJ2-5; CDR3 protein: CASSEGSGLAVKFQYF; CDR3 DNA: TGTGCCAGCAGCGAGGGGTCGGGACTAGCGGTAAAATTCCAGTACTTC
clone size: -; V gene: TRBV9; D gene: -; J gene: TRBJ1-2; CDR3 protein: CASSVSSGTLLYGYTF; CDR3 DNA: TGTGCCAGCAGCGTATCCTCCGGGACTCTCCTCTATGGCTACACCTTC
clone size: -; V gene: TRBV9; D gene: -; J gene: TRBJ1-4; CDR3 protein: CASSVEGGGEKLFF; CDR3 DNA: TGTGCCAGCAGCGTAGAGGGCGGGGGCGAAAAACTGTTTTTT
clone size: -; V gene: TRBV28; D gene: TRBD1; J gene: TRBJ1-2; CDR3 protein: CASRSADGQVYGYTF; CDR3 DNA: TGTGCCAGCAGGTCCGCTGATGGACAGGTCTATGGCTACACCTTC
clone size: -; V gene: TRBV19; D gene: TRBD2; J gene: TRBJ2-2; CDR3 protein: CASSPSGRAGELFF; CDR3 DNA: TGTGCCAGTAGTCCTAGCGGTCGGGCCGGGGAGCTGTTTTTT
clone size: once; V gene: TRBV28; D gene: -; J gene: TRBJ1-5; CDR3 protein: CASKRTDSNQPQHF; CDR3 DNA: TGTGCCAGCAAGCGGACAGATAGCAATCAGCCCCAGCATTTT
clone size: -; V gene: TRBV4-1; D gene: TRBD1; J gene: TRBJ2-1; CDR3 protein: CASSQEKWTGMGNEQFF; CDR3 DNA: TGCGCCAGCAGCCAAGAAAAGTGGACAGGGATGGGCAATGAGCAGTTCTTC
clone size: few; V gene: TRBV5-1; D gene: TRBD1; J gene: TRBJ2-3; CDR3 protein: CASSLGQSTDTQYF; CDR3 DNA: TGCGCCAGCAGCCTGGGACAGAGCACAGATACGCAGTATTTT
clone size: -; V gene: TRBV7-9; D gene: TRBD1; J gene: TRBJ1-2; CDR3 protein: CASTWGQRPNYGYTF; CDR3 DNA: TGTGCCAGCACCTGGGGACAGCGGCCTAACTATGGCTACACCTTC
clone size: -; V gene: TRBV30; D gene: -; J gene: TRBJ2-3; CDR3 protein: CAWTTASADTQYF; CDR3 DNA: TGTGCCTGGACCACTGCTAGCGCAGATACGCAGTATTTT
clone size: -; V gene: TRBV21-1; D gene: -; J gene: TRBJ1-1; CDR3 protein: CASTGRASTEAFF; CDR3 DNA: TGTGCCAGCACGGGGAGGGCTTCCACTGAAGCTTTCTTT
clone size: -; V gene: TRBV11-2; D gene: TRBD1; J gene: TRBJ2-7; CDR3 protein: CASSLRRDRVNDEQYF; CDR3 DNA: TGTGCCAGCAGCTTAAGGAGGGACAGGGTGAACGACGAGCAGTACTTC
clone size: -; V gene: TRBV5-4; D gene: TRBD2; J gene: TRBJ2-7; CDR3 protein: CASNPGTSGSYEQYF; CDR3 DNA: TGTGCCAGTAATCCCGGGACTAGCGGATCCTACGAGCAGTACTTC
clone size: -; V gene: TRBV20-1; D gene: -; J gene: TRBJ2-7; CDR3 protein: CSASGDSLEYEQYF; CDR3 DNA: TGCAGTGCTAGTGGTGACAGCCTAGAGTACGAGCAGTACTTC
clone size: -; V gene: TRBV5-1; D gene: TRBD1; J gene: TRBJ2-1; CDR3 protein: CASSTPDRGVSYNEQFF; CDR3 DNA: TGCGCCAGCAGCACGCCGGACAGGGGAGTTAGTTACAATGAGCAGTTCTTC
clone size: -; V gene: TRBV24-1; D gene: -; J gene: TRBJ1-1; CDR3 protein: CATSDPGLTGKAFF; CDR3 DNA: TGTGCCACCAGTGACCCAGGTCTCACAGGGAAAGCTTTCTTT
clone size: -; V gene: TRBV28; D gene: -; J gene: TRBJ2-1; CDR3 protein: CATLVGGSGRNEQFF; CDR3 DNA: TGTGCCACCCTTGTCGGGGGATCCGGACGGAATGAGCAGTTCTTC
clone size: -; V gene: TRBV6-5; D gene: TRBD1; J gene: TRBJ1-2; CDR3 protein: CASGQGTNYGYTF; CDR3 DNA: TGTGCCAGCGGACAGGGTACTAACTATGGCTACACCTTC
clone size: -; V gene: TRBV28; D gene: TRBD1; J gene: TRBJ1-1; CDR3 protein: CASTSTGRREAGGAFF; CDR3 DNA: TGTGCCAGCACCTCGACAGGGAGAAGAGAAGCCGGTGGGGCTTTCTTT
clone size: -; V gene: TRBV10-2; D gene: -; J gene: TRBJ2-1; CDR3 protein: CATLGTSHNEQFF; CDR3 DNA: TGCGCCACCTTGGGAACTAGTCACAATGAGCAGTTCTTC
clone size: -; V gene: TRBV7-9; D gene: TRBD2; J gene: TRBJ2-7; CDR3 protein: CASSSTSGRAALTYEQYF; CDR3 DNA: TGTGCCAGCAGCTCGACTAGCGGGAGGGCCGCGCTAACCTACGAGCAGTACTTC
clone size: -; V gene: TRBV12-3/TRBV12-4; D gene: -; J gene: TRBJ2-3; CDR3 protein: CASSLSFVDTQYF; CDR3 DNA: TGTGCCAGCAGTTTATCATTTGTGGATACGCAGTATTTT
clone size: -; V gene: TRBV27; D gene: TRBD1; J gene: TRBJ1-3; CDR3 protein: CASRVTGEAGNTIYF; CDR3 DNA: TGTGCCAGCAGGGTTACAGGGGAGGCGGGAAACACCATATATTTT
clone size: -; V gene: TRBV3-1/TRBV3-2; D gene: TRBD2; J gene: TRBJ2-2; CDR3 protein: CASHSGGSTGELFF; CDR3 DNA: TGTGCCAGCCATAGCGGGGGCAGCACCGGGGAGCTGTTTTTT
clone size: -; V gene: TRBV4-2; D gene: TRBD2; J gene: TRBJ2-2; CDR3 protein: CASSQEMASGRNTGELFF; CDR3 DNA: TGTGCCAGCAGCCAAGAGATGGCTAGCGGGAGAAACACCGGGGAGCTGTTTTTT
clone size: -; V gene: TRBV28; D gene: TRBD2; J gene: TRBJ2-1; CDR3 protein: CASSLSSGRRNEQFF; CDR3 DNA: TGTGCCAGCAGTTTATCAAGCGGGAGACGCAATGAGCAGTTCTTC
clone size: -; V gene: TRBV5-1; D gene: -; J gene: TRBJ2-1; CDR3 protein: CASSLGGNVYNEQFF; CDR3 DNA: TGCGCCAGCAGCTTGGGCGGGAATGTCTACAATGAGCAGTTCTTC
clone size: -; V gene: TRBV5-1; D gene: -; J gene: TRBJ2-5; CDR3 protein: CASSRLGGETQYF; CDR3 DNA: TGCGCCAGCAGCCGGCTGGGGGGAGAGACCCAGTACTTC
clone size: few; V gene: TRBV29-1; D gene: TRBD1; J gene: TRBJ1-1; CDR3 protein: CSVGGTGDDTEAFF; CDR3 DNA: TGCAGCGTTGGGGGGACAGGGGATGACACTGAAGCTTTCTTT
clone size: -; V gene: TRBV29-1; D gene: TRBD1; J gene: TRBJ2-5; CDR3 protein: CSAGQGRGETQYF; CDR3 DNA: TGCAGCGCTGGACAGGGAAGAGGAGAGACCCAGTACTTC
clone size: -; V gene: TRBV28; D gene: TRBD2; J gene: TRBJ2-1; CDR3 protein: CASSLMREGRDEQFF; CDR3 DNA: TGTGCCAGCAGTTTAATGCGGGAGGGCCGCGATGAGCAGTTCTTC
clone size: -; V gene: TRBV5-6; D gene: -; J gene: TRBJ2-7; CDR3 protein: CASSRRTGTKGSYEQYF; CDR3 DNA: TGTGCCAGCAGCCGCCGGACAGGGACTAAGGGCTCCTACGAGCAGTACTTC
clone size: -; V gene: TRBV7-3; D gene: TRBD1; J gene: TRBJ2-1; CDR3 protein: CASSLTGSYNEQFF; CDR3 DNA: TGTGCCAGCAGCTTGACAGGGTCATACAATGAGCAGTTCTTC
clone size: -; V gene: TRBV25-1; D gene: -; J gene: TRBJ2-2; CDR3 protein: CASSEFRGDAGELFF; CDR3 DNA: TGTGCCAGCAGTGAATTCAGGGGAGACGCCGGGGAGCTGTTTTTT
clone size: once; V gene: TRBV7-6; D gene: -; J gene: TRBJ1-6; CDR3 protein: CASSSRQNSPLHF; CDR3 DNA: TGTGCCAGCAGCTCCAGACAGAATTCACCCCTCCACTTT
clone size: -; V gene: TRBV7-9; D gene: TRBD2; J gene: TRBJ2-1; CDR3 protein: CASSERLAGGNEQFF; CDR3 DNA: TGTGCCAGCAGCGAGAGACTAGCGGGAGGTAACGAGCAGTTCTTC
clone size: once; V gene: TRBV7-8; D gene: -; J gene: TRBJ1-2; CDR3 protein: CASSSRDMHNYGYTF; CDR3 DNA: TGTGCCAGCAGCAGTCGGGATATGCATAACTATGGCTACACCTTC
clone size: -; V gene: TRBV24-1; D gene: -; J gene: TRBJ2-2; CDR3 protein: CATSGLGQGNTGELFF; CDR3 DNA: TGTGCCACCAGTGGATTAGGGCAGGGCAACACCGGGGAGCTGTTTTTT
clone size: -; V gene: TRBV5-4; D gene: -; J gene: TRBJ1-2; CDR3 protein: CASSSGGQTDYGYTF; CDR3 DNA: TGTGCCAGCAGCTCCGGGGGTCAGACGGATTATGGCTACACCTTC
clone size: -; V gene: TRBV28; D gene: TRBD1; J gene: TRBJ2-7; CDR3 protein: CASSRTTPGQGRRHF; CDR3 DNA: TGTGCCAGCAGTCGGACTACACCGGGACAGGGACGGAGGCACTTC
clone size: -; V gene: TRBV28; D gene: -; J gene: TRBJ2-7; CDR3 protein: CASSLGTVYEQYF; CDR3 DNA: TGTGCCAGCAGTTTAGGTACAGTCTACGAGCAGTACTTC
clone size: -; V gene: TRBV4-3; D gene: -; J gene: TRBJ2-1; CDR3 protein: CASSQVGAAGLPNEQFF; CDR3 DNA: TGCGCCAGCAGCCAAGTTGGTGCAGCGGGCCTACCCAATGAGCAGTTCTTC
clone size: -; V gene: TRBV10-1; D gene: -; J gene: TRBJ2-1; CDR3 protein: CASSLSRGILQFF; CDR3 DNA: TGCGCCAGCAGCTTAAGTAGGGGGATACTGCAGTTCTTC
clone size: -; V gene: TRBV29-1; D gene: TRBD1; J gene: TRBJ1-6; CDR3 protein: CSVGQGDNSPLHF; CDR3 DNA: TGCAGCGTGGGACAGGGAGATAATTCACCCCTCCACTTT
clone size: -; V gene: TRBV4-2; D gene: -; J gene: TRBJ1-2; CDR3 protein: CASSQGVTTGNYGYTF; CDR3 DNA: TGTGCCAGCAGCCAAGGGGTTACTACAGGGAACTATGGCTACACCTTC
clone size: -; V gene: TRBV15; D gene: -; J gene: TRBJ2-1; CDR3 protein: CATSRNPVNNEQFF; CDR3 DNA: TGTGCCACCAGCCGCAACCCGGTTAACAATGAGCAGTTCTTC
clone size: -; V gene: TRBV24-1; D gene: -; J gene: TRBJ1-1; CDR3 protein: CATSGQGDEAFF; CDR3 DNA: TGTGCCACCAGTGGCCAAGGGGATGAAGCTTTCTTT
clone size: -; V gene: TRBV4-3; D gene: -; J gene: TRBJ2-7; CDR3 protein: CASSQVAVDRTYEQYF; CDR3 DNA: TGCGCCAGCAGCCAAGTGGCGGTCGACCGAACCTACGAGCAGTACTTC